These T cell receptor beta chains were read from a single sample in a study of T cells in Graves' hyperthyroidism and ophthalmopathy. One entry per CDR3 protein, called by TCRdb with MiXCR from the multiplex PCR reads. Of hundreds of thousands of distinct CDR3 sequences listed, approximately 13% were seen once; the top ten hold 4.5% to 6%. The material sequenced was blood. These receptor sequences come from a woman aged 25 to 39 with Graves' hyperthyroidism that later progressed to Graves' ophthalmopathy. The CDR3 runs from the conserved cysteine through the conserved F or W. The D gene is left open where the match is weak. Some rows mark clone size as missing; the rest say once, few, many or name a class of expanded clone.

v_call: TRBV28; d_call: .; j_call: TRBJ2-2; clone_size: many; cdr3_nt: TGTGCCAGGGTCCCGATTTTTATGGGCACCGGGGAGCTGTTTTTT; cdr3_aa: CARVPIFMGTGELFF
v_call: TRBV27; d_call: .; j_call: TRBJ2-7; clone_size: many; cdr3_nt: TGTGCCAGCAGTCCAGGGACGGGCTTCTACGAGCAGTACTTC; cdr3_aa: CASSPGTGFYEQYF
v_call: TRBV12-3/TRBV12-4; d_call: .; j_call: TRBJ2-7; clone_size: many; cdr3_nt: TGTGCCAGCAGTTTTAGGGCGTTCTACGAGCAGTACTTC; cdr3_aa: CASSFRAFYEQYF
v_call: TRBV20-1; d_call: .; j_call: TRBJ2-1; clone_size: few; cdr3_nt: TGCAGTGCTAACCTACTAGGAAACAATGAGCAGTTCTTC; cdr3_aa: CSANLLGNNEQFF
v_call: TRBV2; d_call: TRBD1; j_call: TRBJ1-6; clone_size: many; cdr3_nt: TGTGCCAGCGGGGGACAGGGTACGGGACCCCTCCACTTT; cdr3_aa: CASGGQGTGPLHF
v_call: TRBV29-1; d_call: .; j_call: TRBJ1-2; clone_size: many; cdr3_nt: TGCAGCGTTGAAGATCTTAAGGGGTATGGCTACACCTTC; cdr3_aa: CSVEDLKGYGYTF
v_call: TRBV7-3; d_call: .; j_call: TRBJ2-1; clone_size: .; cdr3_nt: TGTGCCAGCAGCTTAGCCCCTAGCGCTGAGCAGTTCTTC; cdr3_aa: CASSLAPSAEQFF
v_call: TRBV7-8; d_call: .; j_call: TRBJ1-2; clone_size: few; cdr3_nt: TGTGCCAGCAGCCCAACCCTAGATAGGGACAAACGTGACTATGGCTACACCTTC; cdr3_aa: CASSPTLDRDKRDYGYTF
v_call: TRBV25-1; d_call: .; j_call: TRBJ2-7; clone_size: many; cdr3_nt: TGTGCCAGCAGTGAAAAGGGGCCGGCCTACGAGCAGTACTTC; cdr3_aa: CASSEKGPAYEQYF
v_call: TRBV6-1; d_call: TRBD2; j_call: TRBJ2-2; clone_size: .; cdr3_nt: TGTGCCAGCATCCGACTAGCGGGAGAGTCCGGGGAGCTGTTTTTT; cdr3_aa: CASIRLAGESGELFF
v_call: TRBV10-3; d_call: .; j_call: TRBJ1-5; clone_size: .; cdr3_nt: TGTGCCATCAGTGAAAGGACCCCCCTCCAGCCCCAGCATTTT; cdr3_aa: CAISERTPLQPQHF
v_call: TRBV29-1; d_call: TRBD2; j_call: TRBJ2-1; clone_size: many; cdr3_nt: TGCAGCGTTGGGCGGGGACTAGCAATCCGTCAGGGAGGGGATGAGCAGTTCTTC; cdr3_aa: CSVGRGLAIRQGGDEQFF
v_call: TRBV7-9; d_call: .; j_call: TRBJ2-5; clone_size: many; cdr3_nt: TGTGCCAGCAGAGCCAGCGAACAAGAGACCCAGTACTTC; cdr3_aa: CASRASEQETQYF
v_call: TRBV2; d_call: .; j_call: TRBJ1-5; clone_size: many; cdr3_nt: TGTGCCAGCAGTGATTTTGCACATAGCAATCAGCCCCAGCATTTT; cdr3_aa: CASSDFAHSNQPQHF
v_call: TRBV11-2; d_call: TRBD2; j_call: TRBJ2-3; clone_size: .; cdr3_nt: TGTGCCAGCAGCTCCCCTAGCGGCTCAGATGCACAGTATTTT; cdr3_aa: CASSSPSGSDAQYF
v_call: TRBV6-6; d_call: TRBD2; j_call: TRBJ2-7; clone_size: few; cdr3_nt: TGTGCCAGCAGTTACTCGTGGTCTAGCGGGAGTTCCCACGAGCAGTACTTC; cdr3_aa: CASSYSWSSGSSHEQYF
v_call: TRBV7-2; d_call: TRBD1; j_call: TRBJ1-2; clone_size: many; cdr3_nt: TGTGCCAGCAGCAGGGGACAGGGCTTTGTGGACTATGGCTACACCTTC; cdr3_aa: CASSRGQGFVDYGYTF
v_call: TRBV3-1; d_call: TRBD1; j_call: TRBJ1-3; clone_size: .; cdr3_nt: TGTGCCAGCAGCCAATCGACAGGGGAGAGCTCTGGAAACACCATATATTTT; cdr3_aa: CASSQSTGESSGNTIYF
v_call: TRBV27; d_call: .; j_call: TRBJ1-5; clone_size: .; cdr3_nt: TGTGCCAGCAGTTCCCGGGACCATAATCAGCCCCAGCATTTT; cdr3_aa: CASSSRDHNQPQHF
v_call: TRBV24-1; d_call: .; j_call: TRBJ2-2; clone_size: .; cdr3_nt: TGTGCCACCAGTGACTTGGAGGACTCTGGGAACACCGGGGAGCTGTTTTTT; cdr3_aa: CATSDLEDSGNTGELFF
v_call: TRBV5-5; d_call: .; j_call: TRBJ2-2; clone_size: .; cdr3_nt: TGTGCCAGCAGGGCTGACATCTCGACGAACACCGGGGAGCTGTTTTTT; cdr3_aa: CASRADISTNTGELFF
v_call: TRBV20-1; d_call: .; j_call: TRBJ2-5; clone_size: many; cdr3_nt: TGCAGTGCTAGAGATAGAGGGAAAGAGACCCAGTACTTC; cdr3_aa: CSARDRGKETQYF